These T cell receptor beta chains were read from a single sample in a study of CXCR3-negative and CXCR3-positive naive CD8 T cells. TCRdb re-called the 5' RACE reads; one entry per CDR3 protein, DNA not given. The sample's table shows about 40,000 distinct CDR3 sequences. The specimen sequenced was memory CD8+ T cells from blood. Every receptor here comes from a human donor in good health. Some clones in this sample may be carry-over from other donors' samples. CDR3s include the opening cysteine and the closing phenylalanine or tryptophan. A row's size may be missing; if present it is once, few, many or a size class.

V	size	J	CDR3
TRBV4-3	NA	TRBJ2-2	CASSQARLAPGELFF
TRBV6-2/TRBV6-3	NA	TRBJ2-5	CASSYSDREETQYF
TRBV14	NA	TRBJ2-7	CASSQGPPSGGSSYEQYF
TRBV7-3	NA	TRBJ2-3	CASSFGQGVRDTQYF
TRBV10-3	NA	TRBJ1-2	CAIVQEQGFGYGYTF
TRBV28	NA	TRBJ2-3	CASSFPSRDRTDTQYF
TRBV29-1	NA	TRBJ2-1	CSVVKSSYNEQLF
TRBV29-1	NA	TRBJ2-1	CSVEAPGQGHNEQFF
TRBV27	NA	TRBJ2-7	CAVYSSTRAEQYF
TRBV29-1	NA	TRBJ1-2	CSVDYRGGGYTF
TRBV6-2/TRBV6-3	NA	TRBJ2-5	CATIRSGQETQYF
TRBV5-1	NA	TRBJ2-2	CASRGARETGELFF
TRBV4-3	NA	TRBJ1-1	CASSDGRMNTEAFF
TRBV7-6	NA	TRBJ1-3	CASSPAWMGRPGPTGNTIYF
TRBV6-2/TRBV6-3	NA	TRBJ2-1	CASNPLVKDEQFF
TRBV11-2	NA	TRBJ2-1	CASSIGGEQFF
TRBV7-2	NA	TRBJ2-1	CASSFPVLGNEQFF
TRBV29-1	NA	TRBJ2-2	CSVEEGEGELFF
TRBV19	medium-sized	TRBJ2-1	CASSIVGGEQFF
TRBV27	NA	TRBJ2-5	CASSPTTGPETQYF
TRBV29-1	NA	TRBJ2-7	CSVDVGDYEQYF
TRBV4-1	NA	TRBJ2-7	CASSQDLAGRYEQYF
TRBV28	NA	TRBJ2-7	CASSWGQGQSYEQYF